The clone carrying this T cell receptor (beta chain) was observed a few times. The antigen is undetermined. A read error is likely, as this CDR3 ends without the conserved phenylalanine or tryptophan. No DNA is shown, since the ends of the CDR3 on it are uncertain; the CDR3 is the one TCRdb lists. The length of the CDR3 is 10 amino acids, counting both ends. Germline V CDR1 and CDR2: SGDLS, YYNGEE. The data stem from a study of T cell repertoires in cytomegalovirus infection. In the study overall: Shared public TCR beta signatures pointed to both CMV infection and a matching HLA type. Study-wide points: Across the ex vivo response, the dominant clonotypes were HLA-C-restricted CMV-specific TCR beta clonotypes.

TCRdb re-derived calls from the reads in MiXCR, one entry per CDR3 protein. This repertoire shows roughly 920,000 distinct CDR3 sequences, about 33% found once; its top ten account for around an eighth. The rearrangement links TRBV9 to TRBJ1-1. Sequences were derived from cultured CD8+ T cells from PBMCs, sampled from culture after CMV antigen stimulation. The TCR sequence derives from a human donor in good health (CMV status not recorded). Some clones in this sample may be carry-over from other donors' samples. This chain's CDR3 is CASSPRTEWS.